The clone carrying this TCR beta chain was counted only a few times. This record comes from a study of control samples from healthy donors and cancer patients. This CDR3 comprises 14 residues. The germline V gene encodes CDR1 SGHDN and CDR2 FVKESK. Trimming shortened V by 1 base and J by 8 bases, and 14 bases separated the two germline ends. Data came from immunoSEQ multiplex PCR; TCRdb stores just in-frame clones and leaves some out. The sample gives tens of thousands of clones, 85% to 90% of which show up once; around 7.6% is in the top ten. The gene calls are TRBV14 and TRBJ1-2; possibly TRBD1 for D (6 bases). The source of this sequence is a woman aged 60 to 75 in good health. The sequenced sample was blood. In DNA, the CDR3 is TGTGCCAGCAGCCAAGCCAGGGGCCTCTTCGGCTACACCTTC. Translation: CASSQARGLFGYTF.